The TCR beta chain under discussion was sequenced for a study of post-analysis software for immune sequencing data (dated by TCRdb to between 2015 and 2016). Regarding the research as a whole: Relapsing-remitting, secondary progressive and progressive-relapsing multiple sclerosis were recorded as disease courses, and subtype annotation was lacking for some patients. The patient repertoires were set against under 12 previously published healthy control repertoires from donors whose ages ranged from about 6 to 25 years. A subset of samples was prepared in parallel using single-end sample barcoding, then pooled and co-amplified after Illumina adapter ligation. What the research found in general, with its limitations: Multiple sclerosis patients had significantly lower normalized Chao1 diversity than controls, a result that suggests substantial peripheral T-cell clonal expansion. Strong co-clustering of samples prepared in the same batch was shown by direct clustering with F measure, prompting a batch-effect correction. Significantly higher frequencies in patients than in controls were found for a handful of TRBV segments, including TRBV5-6, TRBV5-1 and TRBV20-1. The control group was slightly older than the multiple sclerosis patient group.

V is clipped by 2 bases and J by 0 bases, and the sequence between their germline boundaries is 13 bases long. Measured from the cysteine to the phenylalanine, the CDR3 is 17 residues long. Of the read, only the CDR3 DNA is kept; its 51 bases are in frame from base 1. CDR1 and CDR2, per the germline V gene, are MNHNS and SASEGT. To demonstrate the VDJtools post-analysis software, TCR beta repertoires were profiled from the peripheral blood of 10 to 15 young patients with multiple sclerosis. Multiple sclerosis patients were children and adolescents aged about 6 to 15 years. The library was built by means of PCR. The data were produced on an Illumina HiSeq 2500. Unique molecular identifiers were incorporated into TCR beta cDNA libraries to reduce PCR and sequencing biases. About 500,000 cDNA molecules were obtained for every 1 to 10 million input T cells, so each molecule roughly corresponded to one T cell. The patient libraries were prepared and sequenced with the same protocol used for the earlier healthy control dataset. Within a given batch, samples were prepared together, multiplexed and sequenced on the same HiSeq lane. The authors' analysis ran thus. MIGEC was used to process the raw barcoded reads, and molecular identifier groups with only a single read were discarded before consensus assembly and CDR3 extraction. Clonotype tables were post-analysed with VDJtools, normalizing diversity by down-sampling all datasets to the smallest sample size. In repertoire overlap clustering, CDR3 amino acid sequences, but not nucleotide sequences, were matched to correct batch-related cross-sample contamination. TCRdb handled the public reads itself, with Q25 trimming in fastp and clone calling in MiXCR, and kept productive beta chains. Each record represents a unique CDR3 protein, reported with the most common genes and DNA among its rows. The V and J calls come from TCRdb's annotation, not from the publication. The table for this sample lists 650,000 to 850,000 distinct CDR3 sequences; around 50% of them were counted only once. Jointly, the top ten make up 4.6% of the sample.

As to this clonotype: The antigen it binds to is not known. No much larger clone exists at a distance of one base, and base qualities are not known.

Specimen: blood. The receptor comes from a girl aged 10-17 years with multiple sclerosis. The chain is made from TRBV6-1 and TRBJ2-2; TRBD1 could be the D gene, as 5 bases match. The encoded CDR3 is CASSESLGQTNTGELFF. The bases read TGTGCCAGCAGTGAAAGTCTGGGGCAGACGAACACCGGGGAGCTGTTTTTT.